Below, 10 T cell receptor beta chains from the same sample are listed, as sequenced in a study of shared clonotypes between healthy human individuals. Some clones are missing from TCRdb's copy, which holds only in-frame ones; the method was immunoSEQ multiplex PCR. The data show about 2 million clones, roughly 96% seen once. What was sequenced was naive CD4+ T cells sorted from blood. The subset denotes: CD45RA+ positively selected. The receptors derive from a man between 18 and 35 years old in good health.

This clone was counted a few times. Other DNA variants within this sample encode the same CDR3. V and J are TRBV6-5 and TRBJ2-7; D remains ambiguous. V lost 6 bases and J lost 3, with 12 bases in between. CDR3 length: 13 amino acids. Germline CDR1 and CDR2: MNHEY and SVGAGI. The CDR3 bases are TGTGCCAGCAGCCCCGGGCCGCGCTACGAGCAGTACTTC. Its translation is CASSPGPRYEQYF.

This clone was detected once. The rearrangement links TRBV19 to TRBJ2-2; maybe TRBD1 (6 bases). Germline CDR1 and CDR2: LNHDA and SQIVND (reference sequence). The CDR3 length is 15 residues. Trimming shortened V by 4 bases and J by 6 bases, and 15 bases separated the two germline ends. The CDR3 nucleotides read TGTGCCAGTAGTACTCATACAGGGATCGCCGGGGAGCTGTTTTTT. It specifies CASSTHTGIAGELFF.

With respect to this clone: One end of the junction varies from germline; a read error may be responsible. V is TRBV7-7 and J is TRBJ2-5, with D maybe TRBD2 (6 bases). This CDR3 comprises 14 residues. Germline V gene sequence: CDR1 SSHAT, CDR2 FNYEAQ (reference sequence). In DNA, the CDR3 is TGTGCTAGCAGCTTAGTCGCGGGGAAAGAGACCCAGTACTTC. This encodes CASSLVAGKETQYF.

The chain joins TRBV6-5 to TRBJ2-5; 10 bases are a match to TRBD1. The length of the CDR3 is 14 residues. The V gene's germline CDR1 is MNHEY and CDR2 SVGAGI. V dropped 2 bases and J dropped 7; count of bases not matched to a gene: 4. The CDR3 is CASSYGTGDVTQYF. The CDR3 DNA reads as TGTGCCAGCAGTTACGGGACAGGGGATGTGACCCAGTACTTC.

The chain has TRBV9 and TRBJ2-1; TRBD2 matches at 10 bases. Germline trimming cut 4 bases from V and 2 bases from J; bases unmatched to any gene: 9. Per germline, CDR1 SGDLS and CDR2 YYNGEE. The CDR3 contains 17 residues. This CDR3 reads CASSHELLAGPYNEQFF. The CDR3 bases are TGTGCCAGCAGCCACGAACTACTAGCGGGGCCCTACAATGAGCAGTTCTTC.

For this clone: A much bigger clone sits one base away, suggesting this may be a read error. In the same sample, other DNA sequences code for this CDR3. V is TRBV5-6 and J is TRBJ1-2, with TRBD1 matching 8 bases. The germline CDR1 and CDR2 sequences are SGHDT and YYEEEE. The CDR3 totals 15 residues. Trimming at V came to 1 base and at J to 4 bases, leaving 6 bases not matched to a gene. The DNA for the CDR3 is TGTGCCAGCAGCTTGCCGACAGGGGAGGGCTATGGCTACACCTTC. It encodes CASSLPTGEGYGYTF.

Points on this clone: The same CDR3 can be traced to other DNA sequences in this sample. The chain employs TRBV7-9 and TRBJ1-1; D uncertain. Trimming cost V 6 bases and J 3 bases, with 5 bases left between them. The V gene's germline CDR1 is SEHNR and CDR2 FQNEAQ (reference sequence). CDR3 length: 11 residues. The CDR3 region is CASSQDTEAFF. The CDR3 region has the DNA TGTGCCAGCAGTCAGGACACTGAAGCTTTCTTT.

V usage is TRBV10-3 and J usage is TRBJ2-2; the match to TRBD1 covers 11 bases. Trimming took 7 bases from V and 7 from J; bases not matched to a gene: 8. The germline gives CDR1 ENHRY, CDR2 SYGVKD. This CDR3 contains 15 residues. CDR3 loop: CAITDGQGAVGELFF. Here the CDR3 DNA reads TGTGCCATCACCGACGGACAGGGGGCGGTCGGGGAGCTGTTTTTT.

In regard to this clone: Other DNA sequences in this specimen translate into the identical CDR3. The chain recombines TRBV18 with TRBJ1-1; the match to TRBD1 covers 8 bases. The length of the CDR3 is 13 residues. In germline, CDR1 is KGHSH, CDR2 LQKENI. The V segment lost 1 base and the J segment 8 bases; nucleotides outside the gene matches: 3. CDR3 nucleotides: TGTGCCAGCTCACCACTCGGACAGGGCGAAGCTTTCTTT. Protein: CASSPLGQGEAFF.

The chain joins TRBV7-9 to TRBJ1-2; no clear D. Germline CDR1 and CDR2: SEHNR and FQNEAQ (reference sequence). The CDR3 consists of 12 residues. V was clipped by 1 base and J by 8 bases, with 8 bases between them. As DNA, the CDR3 is TGTGCCAGCAGCTTAGATGTGCTGGGCTACACCTTC. It encodes CASSLDVLGYTF.